This T cell receptor (beta chain) comes out of a study of T-cell memory formation after mild COVID-19. General study points: Clones that got smaller from day 15 to 85 had even CD4/CD8, while clones growing later tipped toward CD4+.

In the case of this clonotype: Its antigen is unknown.

Trimming removed 0 bases at V and 1 base at J, with 9 bases between. The germline CDR1 and CDR2 sequences are SQVTM and ANQGSEA. CDR3 length equals 14 residues. A 5'RACE reaction primed in the constant segment made cDNA libraries of TCR alpha and TCR beta, and these carried sample barcodes and UMIs. TCRdb reanalysed the 5' RACE reads using MiXCR and keeps one entry per CDR3 protein. The repertoire holds under 600,000 distinct CDR3 sequences, with about 22% as singletons. The J gene is TRBJ1-2, the V gene TRBV29-1; D unclear. The receptor's source is an adult woman who had mild COVID-19 (a few samples of this study predate the infection). Cell type and time point are not known. What was sequenced was PBMCs or a T cell subset sorted from them (not recorded which). CDR3 coding DNA: TGCAGCGTTGAAGACGCTGATAGTAACTATGGCTACACCTTC. Protein product: CSVEDADSNYGYTF.